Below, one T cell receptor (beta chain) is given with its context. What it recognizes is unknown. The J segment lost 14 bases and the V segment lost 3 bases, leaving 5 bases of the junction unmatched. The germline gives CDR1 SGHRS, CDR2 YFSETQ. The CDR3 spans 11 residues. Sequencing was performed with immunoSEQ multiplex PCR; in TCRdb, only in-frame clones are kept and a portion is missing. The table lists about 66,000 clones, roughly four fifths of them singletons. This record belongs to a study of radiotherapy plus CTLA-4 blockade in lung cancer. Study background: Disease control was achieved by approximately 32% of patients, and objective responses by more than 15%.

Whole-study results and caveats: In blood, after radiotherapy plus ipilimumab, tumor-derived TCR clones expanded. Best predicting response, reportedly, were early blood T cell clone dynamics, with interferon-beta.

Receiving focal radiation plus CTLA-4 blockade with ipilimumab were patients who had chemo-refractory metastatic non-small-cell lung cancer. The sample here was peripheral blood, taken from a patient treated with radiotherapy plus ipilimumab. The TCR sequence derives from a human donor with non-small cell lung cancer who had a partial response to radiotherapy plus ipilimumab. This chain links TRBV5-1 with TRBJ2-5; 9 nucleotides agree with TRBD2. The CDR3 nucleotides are TGCGCCAGCAGCTCCATGGGACTAGCATACTTC. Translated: CASSSMGLAYF. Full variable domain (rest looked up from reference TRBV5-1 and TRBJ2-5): KAGVTQTPRYLIKTRGQQVTLSCSPISGHRSVSWYQQTPGQGLQFLFEYFSETQRNKGNFPGRFSGRQFSNSRSEMNVSTLELGDSALYLCASSSMGLAYFGPGTRLLVL.